This T cell receptor beta chain was retrieved from a study of vaccination and CD4 T cells after COVID-19. Study in general: According to the study, participants were given two doses of BNT162b2 or mRNA-1273 vaccine.

As to this clonotype: No antigen is known for it.

The CDR3 runs to 16 residues. Germline V CDR1 and CDR2: SGHTA, FQGNSA. The germline V and J ends were trimmed by 2 bases and 8 bases, with 21 bases remaining between them. Cultured CD4+ T-cell DNA underwent Oncomine TCR Beta short-read sequencing. Using its own MiXCR run on the PCR reads, TCRdb lists one record per CDR3 protein. The table lists 7,000 to 10,000 distinct CDR3 sequences, about 45% of them singletons. Indicated treatment: roughly 11-day PBMC culture with coronavirus spike peptide pools or control peptides (ViraFEST assay). According to the study, CD4+ T cells from the unexposed donor were gathered ahead of the COVID-19 pandemic (2011-2018). Negative selection purified CD4+ T cells after 10 days of culture.

The chain couples TRBV7-2 to TRBJ1-2; the D gene is possibly TRBD1 (6 bases). Material for sequencing was CD4+ T cells from blood, cultured in vitro. The clonotype originates from a human donor in good health. The CDR3 loop is CASSLMGAQVPFGYTF. CDR3 coding DNA: TGTGCCAGCAGCTTAATGGGGGCCCAAGTCCCTTTCGGCTACACCTTC.